The next 10 T cell receptor beta chains were all read from a single sample in a study of CD8+CD57+ T cells in acquired aplastic anemia. Sequencing was done on patients that had shown CD8+CD57+ cell expansion by flow cytometry. Profiles of TCR beta VDJ and CDR3 were generated from a genomic DNA template. TCRdb re-called the reads through MiXCR, storing one row per CDR3 protein. The repertoire has about 150,000 distinct CDR3 sequences, about 48% of them found once; the top ten carry roughly 12%. The sequencing sample was made of sorted CD4+, CD8+, or CD8+CD57+ T cells (not recorded which) from PBMCs. These receptors were collected from a human donor with aplastic anemia.

The chain joins TRBV10-3 to TRBJ1-1; tentative D call: TRBD1 (5 bases). The CDR3 is 14 amino acids. Per the germline V gene, CDR1 is ENHRY and CDR2 is SYGVKD. Trimming shortened V by 0 bases and J by 1 base, and 6 bases separated the two germline ends. The CDR3 loop is CAISESGENTEAFF. CDR3 coding DNA: TGTGCCATCAGTGAGTCGGGGGAGAACACTGAAGCTTTCTTT.

The chain has TRBV10-3 and TRBJ2-3; D is unresolved. V shed 5 bases and J shed 0 bases, with 12 bases lying between them. This CDR3 contains 15 residues. Germline CDR1 ENHRY, CDR2 SYGVKD. The CDR3 nucleotides are TGTGCCATCAGTTCGGCGACCGAAAGCACAGATACGCAGTATTTT. Its protein product is CAISSATESTDTQYF.

This clonotype was found once. V is TRBV7-6 and J is TRBJ2-7; D unclear. V was pared by 2 bases and J by 5 bases, with 7 bases between. Germline loops: CDR1 SGHVS, CDR2 FNYEAQ. The CDR3 extends over 12 amino acids. The CDR3 nucleotides are TGTGCCAGCAGCTTAATGGCGGACGAGCAGTACTTC. It encodes CASSLMADEQYF.

The chain recombines TRBV9 with TRBJ2-7; the match to TRBD2 covers 8 bases. Losses at the gene ends were 3 bases for V and 0 bases for J; bases not matched to a gene: 2. Germline V CDR1 and CDR2: SGDLS, YYNGEE. This CDR3 has 14 residues. The DNA for the CDR3 is TGTGCCAGCAGCGACGGGAGGGGCTCCTACGAGCAGTACTTC. Protein: CASSDGRGSYEQYF.

The chain joins TRBV9 to TRBJ2-3; TRBD2 aligns across 7 bases. The junction had 14 bases not matched to a gene; V was cut back by 4 bases and J by 0 bases. Germline V gives CDR1 SGDLS, CDR2 YYNGEE. This CDR3 is 18 amino acids long. The chain's CDR3 is CASSPFQELARSTDTQYF. The CDR3 DNA follows: TGTGCCAGCAGCCCATTCCAGGAACTAGCGAGAAGCACAGATACGCAGTATTTT. The whole variable domain, filled in from reference TRBV9 and TRBJ2-3, reads DSGVTQTPKHLITATGQRVTLRCSPRSGDLSVYWYQQSLDQGLQFLIQYYNGEERAKGNILERFSAQQFPDLHSELNLSSLELGDSALYFCASSPFQELARSTDTQYFGPGTRLTVL.

The genes are TRBV20-1 and TRBJ2-7; possibly TRBD1 for D (5 bases). V was shortened by 8 bases and J by 1 base, with 15 bases between the two germline ends. The length of the CDR3 is 13 residues. The germline V gene has CDR1 DFQATT and CDR2 SNEGSKA (reference sequence). The CDR3 DNA reads TGCAGTTTTACACAGGACCTTTCCTACGAGCAGTACTTC. Its translation: CSFTQDLSYEQYF.

The chain couples TRBV15 to TRBJ1-1; D is perhaps TRBD1 (5 bases). The CDR3 is made up of 14 amino acids. V was cut by 5 bases and J by 4 bases, with 14 bases left in between. The germline V gene encodes CDR1 LNHNV and CDR2 YYDKDF (reference sequence). CDR3 nucleotide sequence: TGTGCCACCAGCCCCCCAAAGGGGAGCACTGAAGCTTTCTTT. Translating it yields CATSPPKGSTEAFF.

In this sample, this clonotype turned up many times. The chain couples TRBV4-3 to TRBJ2-1; D call uncertain. The CDR3 spans 12 residues. V gave up 0 bases and J gave up 4 bases, with 1 base separating them. The germline V gene encodes CDR1 LGHNA and CDR2 YSLEER. Written as DNA, the CDR3 is TGCGCCAGCAGCCAAGATTACAATGAGCAGTTCTTC. Amino acid sequence: CASSQDYNEQFF.

V gene TRBV7-2 combines with J gene TRBJ2-5; D uncertain. Trimming took off 0 bases at V and 5 bases at J, with 4 bases between the two ends. Germline CDR1 and CDR2: SGHTA and FQGNSA. The CDR3 extends over 12 amino acids. The CDR3 DNA sequence: TGTGCCAGCAGCTTAGCGTTTGAGACCCAGTACTTC. Translation gives CASSLAFETQYF.

This clonotype was found many times. V is TRBV27 and J is TRBJ1-6, with D perhaps matching TRBD1 (5 bases). The CDR3 has 14 residues. Germline V gene data show CDR1 as MNHEY and CDR2 as SMNVEV (reference sequence). Trimming took off 6 bases at V and 9 bases at J, with 15 bases between the two ends. The DNA for the CDR3 is TGTGCCAGCAGGCTAGGGACCCTGGGTTCACCCCTCCACTTT. It codes for CASRLGTLGSPLHF.